These 9 T cell receptor beta chains originate from one sample sequenced in a study of blood T cell repertoires in COVID-19 (dated by TCRdb to the early 2020s). Library generation was performed with the immunoSEQ multiplex PCR assay. TCRdb carries this immuneACCESS record with in-frame sequences only. Its versions omit some clonotypes, under half of them owing to an unresolved V gene in the studies checked, with the rest unexplained. The sample has about 190,000 clones on record, roughly 84% of them singletons. The ten largest clones represent 8% to 11% of the sample. What was sequenced was peripheral blood. These receptors originate from a woman aged 80 or over with active or convalescent COVID-19.

The chain employs TRBV6-5 and TRBJ2-1, with D perhaps TRBD2 (6 bases). The CDR3 contains 12 residues. Looked up from germline, CDR1 is MNHEY and CDR2 is SVGAGI. Trimming shortened V by 6 bases and J by 9 bases, and 12 bases separated the two germline ends. The CDR3 DNA reads TGTGCCAGCAGCCAGTACGGGGGTGAGCAGTTCTTC. Protein product: CASSQYGGEQFF.

J is TRBJ2-1 and V is TRBV20-1, with 7 nucleotides matching TRBD2. Germline V gives CDR1 DFQATT, CDR2 SNEGSKA (reference sequence). After removal of 3 bases from V and 3 bases from J, the junction contained 8 bases not matched to a gene. There are 15 residues in the CDR3. CDR3: CSASSPSGVYNEQFF. The DNA of the CDR3 is TGCAGTGCTAGTTCACCTAGCGGTGTCTACAATGAGCAGTTCTTC.

This chain uses TRBV2 with TRBJ1-3, with D maybe TRBD1 (5 bases). Germline V CDR1 and CDR2: SNHLY, FYNNEI. V was trimmed by 8 bases and J by 9 bases, leaving 14 bases between them. The CDR3 extends over 12 amino acids. For the CDR3, the DNA is TGTGCCAGCGGGGGGAGCTTGGGCACCATATATTTT. Its protein is CASGGSLGTIYF. Complete variable domain (other parts from reference TRBV2 and TRBJ1-3): EPEVTQTPSHQVTQMGQEVILRCVPISNHLYFYWYRQILGQKVEFLVSFYNNEISEKSEIFDDQFSVERPDGSNFTLKIRSTKLEDSAMYFCASGGSLGTIYFGEGSWLTVV.

Concerning this clone itself: Other DNA sequences of this sample code for an identical CDR3. J is TRBJ2-2 and V is TRBV6-1; unclear D gene. Germline V CDR1 and CDR2: MNHNS, SASEGT. This CDR3 is 14 amino acids long. Trimming removed 2 bases from V and 1 base from J, with 5 bases in between. CDR3 loop: CASSERVNTGELFF. In DNA form, the CDR3 reads TGTGCCAGCAGTGAACGGGTGAACACCGGGGAGCTGTTTTTT.

V and J are TRBV3-1 (or the pseudogene TRBV3-2) and TRBJ2-6, with D possibly TRBD1 on 6 matching bases. The ends were cut back, 3 bases at V and 4 bases at J, with 13 bases in the middle. The germline gives CDR1 LGHDT, CDR2 YNNKEL (reference sequence). The CDR3 is 16 amino acids. For the CDR3, the DNA is TGTGCCAGCAGCCAGCGCAGGGGTTCCGGGGCCAACGTCCTGACTTTC. Protein product: CASSQRRGSGANVLTF.

The count of this clone is one. This chain joins TRBV4-2 and TRBJ2-1; D may be TRBD2 (5 bases). Germline CDR1 and CDR2: LGHNA and YNFKEQ. Trimming took off 0 bases at V and 3 bases at J, with 21 bases between the two ends. This CDR3 has 19 residues. The CDR3 reads CASSQESRLRLANYNEQFF. CDR3 bases: TGTGCCAGCAGCCAAGAGAGTAGGCTCAGGCTAGCTAACTACAATGAGCAGTTCTTC.

The chain employs TRBV4-1 and TRBJ1-1, with TRBD1 matching 9 bases. Germline values: CDR1 MGHRA, CDR2 YSYEKL. The CDR3 sequence is 16 residues long. V lost 0 bases and J lost 4; bases outside the gene matches: 6. CDR3 residues: CASSQDTGGGGTEAFF. The DNA of the CDR3 is TGCGCCAGCAGCCAAGATACAGGGGGCGGGGGCACTGAAGCTTTCTTT.

The chain joins TRBV19 to TRBJ2-5; D perhaps matches TRBD2 (6 bases). This CDR3 region has 13 residues. V dropped 6 bases and J dropped 2 bases, with 10 bases sitting between them. Looked up from germline, CDR1 is LNHDA and CDR2 is SQIVND (reference sequence). Written as DNA, the CDR3 is TGTGCCAGTAGCGGGAGTGAGCAAGAGACCCAGTACTTC. This gives the protein CASSGSEQETQYF.

The chain is built from TRBV19 and TRBJ2-7; 7 positions agree with TRBD2. The V gene end was trimmed by 10 bases and the J gene end by 4 bases; junction bases not matched to a gene: 13. The germline CDR1 and CDR2 sequences are LNHDA and SQIVND (reference sequence). The CDR3 runs to 14 residues. The CDR3 loop is CATSAGTTLYEQYF. As DNA, the CDR3 is TGTGCCACCTCCGCCGGGACTACCCTGTACGAGCAGTACTTC.